This TCR beta chain was recorded in a study of T cell responses to AZD1222 COVID-19 vaccine (dated by TCRdb to the early 2020s). Regarding the research as a whole: TCR sequencing was performed for roughly 250 trial participants, of whom about 200 were given two doses of AZD1222 and about 25 were given two doses of MenACWY control vaccine. Trial participants were enrolled by age into 18-55, 56-69 and 70-plus year subgroups, with roughly 160, 29 and 62 TCR-sequenced participants respectively.

The CDR3 regions of human TCRbeta chains were analyzed by immunosequencing. In the paper's pipeline: TCRs in the repertoires were compared against a reference library of SARS-CoV-2-specific TCRs that had been generated with the MIRA antigen-specificity platform. Breadth was defined as the fraction of unique TCRs that were SARS-CoV-2-associated, and depth was defined as the fraction of total T cells that were SARS-CoV-2-associated. Each spike-specific TCR was assigned to its reactive spike region and to a CD4 or CD8 class using the MIRA data. Log10-transformed breadth and depth values were compared by one-way ANOVA with Sidak's multiple comparisons tests. The table comes from immuneACCESS by way of TCRdb, which keeps in-frame sequences with V and J called. Part of the clones is missing from these tables; in studies checked, under half for an unresolved V gene and the rest for unknown reasons. V and J calls and clone size are those listed in that table; D and trimming were worked out from the DNA. The sample includes 150,000 to 180,000 clones, with approximately 90% observed a single time. The top ten clonotypes cover about 7% of the sample.

Regarding this clone: Its antigen is unknown. Base qualities were left out, and no much larger clone turns up one base away.

Reading the label with the study, this specimen's time point is: sample from adult after SARS-CoV-2 infection, after symptom onset. Two convalescent COVID-19 patients, sampled after symptom onset from adults with prior SARS-CoV-2 infection, were also TCR-sequenced for comparison. Broad study findings and their caveats: Nearly half of unique spike-specific TCRs reportedly recognized epitopes outside regions mutated in the B.1.351 and B.1.1.7 variants. Participants were mostly white British and included more females than males, and it was suggested by the authors that clonal diversity may have been underestimated. The 56-69-year group was small, and its depth increase did not reach significance, likely because of low power. Because no samples from the day 14 peak response were available, repertoires could be characterized only after the peak T cell response. Only six or seven AZD1222 recipients were SARS-CoV-2 seropositive at baseline, limiting conclusions about previously exposed vaccinees. After two AZD1222 doses, spike-specific TCR breadth and depth were significantly higher than at day 0 and than in MenACWY recipients. CD4 TCRs associated with the vaccine covered the entire spike protein, and the dominant responses were in regions 160-218 and 743-854.

Via the germline V gene, CDR1 is MDHEN and CDR2 SYDVKM. The V end loses 4 bases and the J end loses 7 bases, and a stretch of 11 bases separates them. Counted from cysteine to phenylalanine, this CDR3 has 14 amino acids. The entry retains the CDR3 DNA only, 42 bases that are in frame from base 1. The material was peripheral blood, obtained after recovery from COVID-19. The clonotype was recovered from an adult who had recovered from COVID-19. This chain joins TRBV28 to TRBJ1-6; the D gene is perhaps TRBD1, from 6 matching bases. The bases read TGTGCCAGCAGTTCGCAGGGGTTCAATTCACCCCTCCACTTT. Translated, this gives CASSSQGFNSPLHF.